The rows below give T cell receptor beta chains drawn from one sample of a study of response to subunit inactivated influenza vaccine. TCRdb re-analysed the RT-PCR reads in MiXCR, keeping a single row per CDR3 protein. The repertoire includes about half a million distinct CDR3 sequences, around 8% of them detected once, and 10% to 15% sits in the top ten. The sample here was PBMCs from blood, taken around 25 months after vaccination. The receptors come from a man between 45 and 75 years old who received an inactivated influenza vaccine. Each CDR3 is given without its conserved first and last residue. The order of the fields is D gene, V gene, CDR3 protein. A D gene is named only where the DNA matches it firmly.

d_gene: TRBD1; v_gene: TRBV7-8; CDR3aa: ASSFGTEYNEQF
d_gene: .; v_gene: TRBV7-8; CDR3aa: ASSSHLLETGLSTPYEQY
d_gene: .; v_gene: TRBV27; CDR3aa: ASSLTVLATYDEQF
d_gene: .; v_gene: TRBV6-5; CDR3aa: ASTFEGVGTEAF
d_gene: TRBD2; v_gene: TRBV12-3/TRBV12-4; CDR3aa: ASSPLGTSGSTDTQY
d_gene: TRBD2; v_gene: TRBV12-3/TRBV12-4; CDR3aa: ASSFGQRGLPGDNTQY
d_gene: .; v_gene: TRBV5-6; CDR3aa: ASSLDSAYEQY
d_gene: .; v_gene: TRBV4-3; CDR3aa: ASSQVGRGYEQY
d_gene: .; v_gene: TRBV11-2; CDR3aa: ASSLAGPNTGELF
d_gene: TRBD2; v_gene: TRBV20-1; CDR3aa: SVMTSRSYNEQF
d_gene: TRBD2; v_gene: TRBV29-1; CDR3aa: SASGIANTGELF
d_gene: TRBD1; v_gene: TRBV20-1; CDR3aa: SARTGGENSPLH
d_gene: TRBD1; v_gene: TRBV5-1; CDR3aa: ASSNPGQANAGELF
d_gene: .; v_gene: TRBV3-1; CDR3aa: ASSQAGVNEQY
d_gene: .; v_gene: TRBV2; CDR3aa: ASSGSGTTYNEQF
d_gene: .; v_gene: TRBV28; CDR3aa: ASSIPWGTQY
d_gene: .; v_gene: TRBV5-1; CDR3aa: ASSLVRGGVEDTQY
d_gene: TRBD2; v_gene: TRBV6-2/TRBV6-3; CDR3aa: ASSYSRLGGVDEQY